Presented here are 17 T cell receptor beta chains from one specimen sequenced in a study of blood T cell repertoires in COVID-19. Produced via immunoSEQ multiplex PCR; TCRdb's table is partial and in-frame only. This table has 300,000 to 350,000 clones, 70% to 90% appearing once. The sequencing input was peripheral blood. Receptors were obtained from a woman aged 25 to 39 with COVID-19, enrolled during active disease.

The CDR3 nucleotides read TGTGCCAGCAGGCCCGGACAGGGACCCGCTGGGTACGAGCAGTACGTC. Protein product: CASRPGQGPAGYEQYV. This chain joins TRBV6-4 and TRBJ2-7; 8 nucleotides match TRBD1. CDR1 is MRHNA, CDR2 SNTAGT, per germline. The CDR3 consists of 16 residues. J gave up 4 bases and V 6 bases, and 14 bases lay outside the gene matches.

The V and J genes are TRBV10-3 and TRBJ2-2; D is ambiguous. Trimming cost V 4 bases and J 1 base, with 4 bases left between them. Germline V gene data show CDR1 as ENHRY and CDR2 as SYGVKD. The CDR3 spans 13 residues. Here the CDR3 reads CAISGQNTGELFF. The CDR3 DNA sequence: TGTGCCATCAGTGGACAGAACACCGGGGAGCTGTTTTTT.

J is TRBJ1-2 and V is TRBV7-9; D might be TRBD1 (5 bases). V gave up 5 bases and J gave up 2 bases, with 12 bases separating them. Germline V gene sequence: CDR1 SEHNR, CDR2 FQNEAQ (reference sequence). CDR3 length: 14 residues. CDR3 DNA: TGTGCCAGCAGCGGCAGGGAAGGGAACTATGGCTACACCTTC. Its protein product is CASSGREGNYGYTF.

The chain links TRBV4-1 to TRBJ1-3; D ambiguous. Germline loops: CDR1 MGHRA, CDR2 YSYEKL. This CDR3 comprises 15 residues. V lost 4 bases to trimming and J lost 4 bases, with 14 bases between them. Here the CDR3 DNA reads TGCGCCAGCAGCCTCTTTCTGGCGGGAGGAAACACCATATATTTT. It codes for CASSLFLAGGNTIYF.

V gene TRBV4-1 combines with J gene TRBJ2-7, with 9 nucleotides matching TRBD2. V gave up 1 base and J gave up 7 bases; unmatched junction bases: 11. Germline CDR1 MGHRA, CDR2 YSYEKL. This CDR3 has 16 residues. The CDR3 region has the DNA TGCGCCAGCAGCCAAGGTGGCGGGGGGGGAATGCGGGAGCAGTACTTC. It translates to CASSQGGGGGMREQYF.

The chain employs TRBV4-2 and TRBJ2-3; D not resolved. Germline V gene data show CDR1 as LGHNA and CDR2 as YNFKEQ. Trimming stripped 1 base from V and 0 bases from J, with 11 bases between. The length of the CDR3 is 16 residues. The DNA for the CDR3 is TGTGCCAGCAGCCAAGCAGCGAGAAGTAGCACAGATACGCAGTATTTT. It encodes CASSQAARSSTDTQYF.

The V gene is TRBV19, the J gene TRBJ2-3; the match to TRBD1 covers 10 bases. The junction had 5 bases not matched to a gene; V was cut back by 5 bases and J by 6 bases. Germline CDR1 LNHDA, CDR2 SQIVND (reference sequence). The CDR3 sequence is 14 residues long. In DNA, the CDR3 is TGTGCCAGTAGTTTAGGGACAGGGGTGGATACGCAGTATTTT. Amino acids: CASSLGTGVDTQYF.

The chain links TRBV2 to TRBJ2-7; tentatively, D is TRBD1 (5 bases). Trimming took 3 bases from V and 0 from J, leaving 9 bases between them. The germline V gene has CDR1 SNHLY and CDR2 FYNNEI. This CDR3 spans 14 amino acids. This chain's CDR3 is CASSDRTNSYEQYF. The CDR3 DNA sequence: TGTGCCAGCAGTGACAGGACAAACTCCTACGAGCAGTACTTC.

The table lists this clone with a count of one. The rearrangement links TRBV11-2 to TRBJ2-1, with D maybe TRBD2 (6 bases). Germline V gene sequence: CDR1 SGHAT, CDR2 FQNNGV. V was cut by 1 base and J by 0 bases, with 7 bases left in between. The CDR3 runs to 15 residues. In DNA form, the CDR3 reads TGTGCCAGCAGCTTAGGCGGGGCCTCCTACAATGAGCAGTTCTTC. This codes for CASSLGGASYNEQFF.

The gene calls are TRBV2 and TRBJ1-1; D call uncertain. V was clipped by 7 bases and J by 5 bases, with 14 bases between them. The CDR3 runs to 13 residues. CDR1 SNHLY and CDR2 FYNNEI come from the germline V gene. CDR3 sequence reads: CASNEDGGTEAFF. The CDR3 DNA sequence: TGTGCCAGCAACGAGGACGGAGGGACTGAAGCTTTCTTT.

The CDR3 sequence is CASSFDPAGSYTF. In DNA form, the CDR3 reads TGTGCCAGCAGCTTTGACCCCGCCGGGAGCTACACCTTC. The chain combines TRBV11-3 with TRBJ1-2; D ambiguous. Germline CDR1 and CDR2: SGHNT and YENEEA. The CDR3 loop spans 13 amino acids. V was trimmed by 3 bases and J by 9 bases, leaving 14 bases between them.

As to this clone: An end of the junction differs from the germline gene, which may be a read error. The V gene is TRBV6-1, the J gene TRBJ1-5; weak D call: TRBD1 (5 bases). The CDR3 length is 14 residues. Looked up from germline, CDR1 is MNHNS and CDR2 is SASEGT. In nucleotides, the CDR3 is TGTGCCAGCAGTAAAGCAGGGCAGCGGCAGCCCCAGCATTTT. Translation gives CASSKAGQRQPQHF.

V usage is TRBV6-2 or TRBV6-3 and J usage is TRBJ1-2; the D gene is possibly TRBD1 (6 bases). V shed 6 bases and J shed 2 bases, with 16 bases lying between them. CDR1 MNHEY and CDR2 SVGEGT come from the germline V gene. The CDR3 runs to 15 residues. CDR3 loop: CASSPNSQGNYGYTF. The CDR3, as DNA: TGTGCCAGCAGCCCGAACTCCCAGGGGAACTATGGCTACACCTTC.

The rearrangement uses TRBV7-2 and TRBJ1-2; the D gene is possibly TRBD1 (5 bases). Per germline, CDR1 SGHTA and CDR2 FQGNSA. V gave up 7 bases and J gave up 1 base, with 13 bases separating them. The CDR3 sequence is 14 residues long. CDR3 DNA: TGTGCCAGCACGCTCGCAGGGTTTAACTATGGCTACACCTTC. As protein: CASTLAGFNYGYTF.

The rearrangement joins TRBV19 to TRBJ2-2; the match to TRBD2 covers 10 bases. V was pared by 1 base and J by 1 base, with 0 bases of the junction left unmatched. The CDR3 is 16 amino acids. The germline V gene has CDR1 LNHDA and CDR2 SQIVND (reference sequence). This chain's CDR3 is CASSIVAGGNTGELFF. The CDR3 DNA follows: TGTGCCAGTAGTATAGTAGCGGGGGGGAACACCGGGGAGCTGTTTTTT.

The chain employs TRBV2 and TRBJ1-4; D is possibly TRBD1 (5 bases). The CDR3 is 14 amino acids. Trimming removed 6 bases from V and 8 bases from J, with 16 bases in between. The germline gives CDR1 SNHLY, CDR2 FYNNEI. The CDR3 sequence is CASSPAQRGEKLFF. The DNA of the CDR3 is TGTGCCAGCAGCCCGGCCCAGCGGGGGGAAAAACTGTTTTTT. Full variable domain (rest looked up from reference TRBV2 and TRBJ1-4): EPEVTQTPSHQVTQMGQEVILRCVPISNHLYFYWYRQILGQKVEFLVSFYNNEISEKSEIFDDQFSVERPDGSNFTLKIRSTKLEDSAMYFCASSPAQRGEKLFFGSGTQLSVL.

A single count supports this clone. The chain carries TRBV11-2 and TRBJ1-5; TRBD1 is a possible D gene (5 bases). Per the germline V gene, CDR1 is SGHAT and CDR2 is FQNNGV. This CDR3 is built from 17 residues. V was clipped by 0 bases and J by 3 bases, with 15 bases between them. The CDR3 DNA sequence: TGTGCCAGCAGCTTAGAGCCCTGGGGGGGGTTCAATCAGCCCCAGCATTTT. As protein: CASSLEPWGGFNQPQHF.